The clone carrying this T cell receptor (beta chain) occurred many times. These data are taken from a study of T cells in Graves' hyperthyroidism and ophthalmopathy. RNA transcripts were the template for amplifying TCR beta CDR3 regions. The study used the HTBI primer set for a first-round RT-PCR of the TCR CDR3. MiXCR was run by TCRdb on the multiplex PCR reads, yielding one entry per CDR3 protein. The sample includes over 200,000 distinct CDR3 sequences, roughly 18% of them seen just once. Germline V gene lookup returns CDR1 SEHNR and CDR2 FQNEAQ (reference sequence). V was clipped by 4 bases and J by 3 bases, with 7 bases between them. CDR3 length equals 12 residues. Exclusion of patients followed from uncontrolled infection, other autoimmune disease, pregnancy or lactation.

V and J are TRBV7-9 and TRBJ2-7; D is ambiguous. Sequences were obtained from blood. This clonotype originated in a man aged 50 to 59 with Graves' hyperthyroidism. In DNA form, the CDR3 reads TGTGCCAGCAGCTCCACGAGCTACGAGCAGTACTTC. Its translation: CASSSTSYEQYF.